Listed below are T cell receptor beta chains from one sample, sequenced in a study of brain T cells in children with intractable seizures. The protocol was immunoSEQ multiplex PCR, while the TCRdb copy is restricted to in-frame clones and leaves out a portion. The sample carries 340,000 or so clones, more than 85% recorded once. Specimen: peripheral blood, collected approximately 5 months after surgery. The origin of the receptors is a boy under two years old with tuberous sclerosis and intractable seizures. The CDR3 runs from the conserved cysteine through the conserved F or W. Each record gives: CDR3 protein, CDR3 DNA, V gene, CDR3 length, D gene, clone size, J gene. A D gene is named only where the DNA matches it firmly. Size tells how often a clone was seen (once, few, many) or the class of an expanded clone, and some rows leave it out.

CASSLGQGWTEAFF TGTGCCAGCAGCTTGGGACAGGGATGGACTGAAGCTTTCTTT TRBV11-2 14 TRBD1 NA TRBJ1-1
CASSYPSDRLNTEAFF TGTGCCAGCAGTTACCCGTCGGACAGGCTGAACACTGAAGCTTTCTTT TRBV6-5 16 TRBD1 NA TRBJ1-1
CASSQDSGWGTFGYEQYF TGTGCCAGCAGCCAAGATTCGGGTTGGGGGACTTTCGGATACGAGCAGTACTTC TRBV3-1/TRBV3-2 18 NA once TRBJ2-7
CATPGRRGNQPQHF TGTGCCACCCCGGGGCGTAGGGGCAATCAGCCCCAGCATTTT TRBV5-4 14 NA NA TRBJ1-5
CASSLDTSRANVLTF TGCGCCAGCAGCTTGGACACCTCTCGGGCCAACGTCCTGACTTTC TRBV5-1 15 NA NA TRBJ2-6
CASTTSLAGGGQFF TGTGCCAGCACGACCTCACTAGCGGGGGGCGGGCAGTTCTTC TRBV2 14 TRBD2 NA TRBJ2-1
CATILDSFDYGYTF TGTGCCACCATCCTGGACAGTTTTGACTATGGCTACACCTTC TRBV6-5 14 NA NA TRBJ1-2
CAISDFSYEQYF TGTGCCATCAGTGACTTCTCCTACGAGCAGTACTTC TRBV10-3 12 NA NA TRBJ2-7
CASSLVVVSTDTQYF TGTGCCAGCAGCTTAGTGGTGGTTAGCACAGATACGCAGTATTTT TRBV7-2 15 NA once TRBJ2-3
CASSWTGEQYF TGTGCCAGCAGCTGGACAGGCGAGCAGTACTTC TRBV7-3 11 TRBD1 NA TRBJ2-7
CASSLELAVTYNEQFF TGTGCCAGCAGCTTAGAGCTAGCGGTTACTTACAATGAGCAGTTCTTC TRBV11-3 16 TRBD2 NA TRBJ2-1
CASSYVGTGTYEQYF TGTGCCAGCAGTTACGTAGGGACAGGGACCTACGAGCAGTACTTC TRBV6-5 15 TRBD1 NA TRBJ2-7
CASSGDSPLHF TGTGCCAGCAGTGGGGATTCACCCCTCCACTTT TRBV28 11 NA NA TRBJ1-6
CASSRPPPSGRRLQETQYF TGTGCCAGCAGCCGTCCGCCCCCTAGCGGGCGAAGGCTTCAAGAGACCCAGTACTTC TRBV7-9 19 TRBD2 NA TRBJ2-5
CASSLVSASRAFF TGTGCCAGCAGCTTAGTATCCGCTTCGCGGGCTTTCTTT TRBV11-3 13 NA NA TRBJ1-1
CASSYLNEQYF TGTGCCAGCAGTTACCTTAACGAGCAGTACTTC TRBV6-2/TRBV6-3 11 NA NA TRBJ2-7
CASSGNRGETQYF TGTGCCAGCAGCGGCAACAGGGGAGAGACCCAGTACTTC TRBV6-5 13 TRBD1 NA TRBJ2-5
CSATPNTEAFF TGCAGTGCTACACCGAACACTGAAGCTTTCTTT TRBV20-1 11 NA NA TRBJ1-1
CASSSKVNTEAFF TGTGCCAGCAGCAGCAAGGTGAACACTGAAGCTTTCTTT TRBV12-3/TRBV12-4 13 NA once TRBJ1-1
CSARDQQREYF TGCAGTGCTAGAGATCAACAGCGGGAGTACTTC TRBV20-1 11 NA NA TRBJ2-7
CASSLGHYEQYF TGTGCCAGCAGCTTGGGACACTACGAGCAGTACTTC TRBV5-6 12 NA NA TRBJ2-7
CATSDLLAANTGELFF TGTGCCACCAGTGATTTGCTAGCGGCGAACACCGGGGAGCTGTTTTTT TRBV24-1 16 TRBD2 NA TRBJ2-2
CASSQDRVGRTNNEQFF TGTGCCAGCAGCCAAGATCGGGTAGGACGTACCAACAATGAGCAGTTCTTC TRBV3-1/TRBV3-2 17 NA NA TRBJ2-1
CAWNPPLGEAFF TGTGCCTGGAACCCTCCTTTAGGGGAAGCTTTCTTT TRBV30 12 NA NA TRBJ1-1
CASGQSSYNEQFF TGTGCCAGCGGGCAGAGCTCCTACAATGAGCAGTTCTTC TRBV5-4 13 NA NA TRBJ2-1
CASSLGQGNTIYF TGTGCCAGCAGTTTGGGACAGGGAAACACCATATATTTT TRBV12-3/TRBV12-4 13 TRBD1 NA TRBJ1-3
CASSGTGQPQHF TGTGCCAGCTCAGGAACGGGACAGCCCCAGCATTTT TRBV7-9 12 NA NA TRBJ1-5
CASSLGWSSSYNEQFF TGTGCCAGCAGCTTAGGTTGGTCGAGCTCCTACAATGAGCAGTTCTTC TRBV7-9 16 NA NA TRBJ2-1
CASSVTRGEQYF TGTGCCAGTTCCGTTACACGGGGCGAGCAGTACTTC TRBV19 12 NA NA TRBJ2-7
CASSDKRGPNEQFF TGTGCCAGCAGCGACAAGCGGGGGCCCAATGAGCAGTTCTTC TRBV9 14 TRBD2 NA TRBJ2-1
CASSDTSPGELFF TGTGCCAGCAGTGATACCAGCCCCGGGGAGCTGTTTTTT TRBV6-4 13 NA NA TRBJ2-2
CASSEVSGGYEQYF TGTGCCAGCAGTGAAGTATCCGGGGGGTACGAGCAGTACTTC TRBV2 14 TRBD2 NA TRBJ2-7
CASSTADSPTYEQYF TGTGCCAGTAGTACAGCGGACAGCCCGACCTACGAGCAGTACTTC TRBV19 15 NA NA TRBJ2-7
CASPNLGGGEEKLFF TGTGCTTCCCCAAACCTTGGGGGAGGAGAGGAAAAACTGTTTTTT TRBV7-7 15 NA NA TRBJ1-4
CASSLGTSGSKQFF TGTGCCAGCAGCTTAGGGACTAGCGGGAGTAAGCAGTTCTTC TRBV7-6 14 TRBD2 NA TRBJ2-1
CASTRGGGYQPQHF TGTGCCAGCACTCGCGGGGGTGGGTATCAGCCCCAGCATTTT TRBV6-5 14 NA NA TRBJ1-5
CASSYPRLAGVTDTQYF TGTGCCAGCAGTTACCCTCGACTAGCGGGGGTCACAGATACGCAGTATTTT TRBV6-2/TRBV6-3 17 TRBD2 NA TRBJ2-3
CATSAASITDTQYF TGTGCCACCAGTGCGGCCAGCATCACAGATACGCAGTATTTT TRBV24-1 14 NA NA TRBJ2-3
CATSGLSAFTSTDTQYF TGTGCCACCTCGGGACTTTCCGCTTTCACTAGCACAGATACGCAGTATTTT TRBV24-1 17 NA NA TRBJ2-3
CASSQADSPNYGYTF TGCGCCAGCAGCCAAGCGGACAGCCCAAACTATGGCTACACCTTC TRBV4-1 15 NA NA TRBJ1-2
CASRTTGDFYGYTF TGTGCCAGCAGAACGACAGGGGATTTCTATGGCTACACCTTC TRBV27 14 TRBD1 NA TRBJ1-2
CASSRTRYEQYF TGTGCCAGCAGCCGGACCAGATACGAGCAGTACTTC TRBV14 12 NA NA TRBJ2-7
CASSEGPRFGYTF TGTGCCAGCAGCGAAGGCCCTCGGTTCGGCTACACCTTC TRBV2 13 NA NA TRBJ1-2
CASSPGTDMNTEAFF TGTGCCAGCTCACCCGGGACAGATATGAACACTGAAGCTTTCTTT TRBV18 15 TRBD1 few TRBJ1-1
CASSMGQRNTEAFF TGTGCCAGTAGTATGGGACAGCGGAACACTGAAGCTTTCTTT TRBV19 14 TRBD1 NA TRBJ1-1
CAWGDRVGLGEKLFF TGTGCCTGGGGGGACAGGGTGGGTTTAGGTGAAAAACTGTTTTTT TRBV30 15 TRBD1 NA TRBJ1-4
CASSYSGIGGYEQYF TGTGCCAGCAGTTATTCCGGGATCGGGGGCTACGAGCAGTACTTC TRBV6-5 15 NA NA TRBJ2-7
CASSDSGGYGYTF TGTGCCAGCAGTGACTCGGGCGGCTATGGCTACACCTTC TRBV6-4 13 NA NA TRBJ1-2
CASSQVMGETQYF TGTGCCAGCAGCCAAGTAATGGGGGAGACCCAGTACTTC TRBV3-1/TRBV3-2 13 NA NA TRBJ2-5
CASNQGAYGYTF TGTGCCAGCAATCAGGGTGCCTATGGCTACACCTTC TRBV28 12 NA NA TRBJ1-2
CASSEGTGPYEQYF TGTGCCAGCAGCGAGGGGACAGGGCCCTACGAGCAGTACTTC TRBV12-1 14 NA many TRBJ2-7
CASSIGDRGDEKLFF TGCGCCAGCAGCATAGGAGACAGGGGTGATGAAAAACTGTTTTTT TRBV5-1 15 TRBD1 many TRBJ1-4